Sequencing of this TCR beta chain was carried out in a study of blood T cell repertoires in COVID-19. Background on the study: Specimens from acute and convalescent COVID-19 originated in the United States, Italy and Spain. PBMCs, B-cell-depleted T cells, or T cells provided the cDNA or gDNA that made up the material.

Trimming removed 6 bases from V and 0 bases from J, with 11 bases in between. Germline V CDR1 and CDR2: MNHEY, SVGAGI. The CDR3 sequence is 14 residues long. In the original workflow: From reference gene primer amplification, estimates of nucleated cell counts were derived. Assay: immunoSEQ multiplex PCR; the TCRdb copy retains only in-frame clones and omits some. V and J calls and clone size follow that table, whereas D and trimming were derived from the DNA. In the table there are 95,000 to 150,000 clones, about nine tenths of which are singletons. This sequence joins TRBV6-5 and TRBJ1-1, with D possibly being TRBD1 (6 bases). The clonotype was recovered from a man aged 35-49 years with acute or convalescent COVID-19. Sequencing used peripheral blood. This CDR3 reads CASSPGAMNTEAFF. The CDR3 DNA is TGTGCCAGCAGCCCAGGGGCAATGAACACTGAAGCTTTCTTT.